Listed here are 15 T cell receptor beta chains from one sample, sequenced in a study of blood T cell repertoires in COVID-19. Only in-frame clones appear in the TCRdb table, and some are missing; sequencing was by immunoSEQ multiplex PCR. This sample has about 200,000 clones, with approximately 90% found just once. Input material: peripheral blood. These receptors all come from a man aged 55 to 70 with COVID-19, enrolled during active disease.

This chain connects TRBV30 to TRBJ2-6, with D possibly being TRBD1 (5 bases). Trimming shortened V by 7 bases and J by 2 bases, and 9 bases separated the two germline ends. The CDR3 loop spans 13 amino acids. CDR1 is GTSNPN, CDR2 SVGIG, per germline (reference sequence). The CDR3 DNA is TGTGCCTTGGGCAGGGCTGGGGCCAACGTCCTGACTTTC. Its protein is CALGRAGANVLTF.

The V gene is TRBV5-1, the J gene TRBJ2-3; the D is unclear. Between the trimmed V and J ends, which lost 4 bases and 2 bases, there was a span of 11 bases. Germline CDR1 is SGHRS and CDR2 is YFSETQ. The CDR3 totals 14 residues. CDR3 nucleotide sequence: TGCGCCAGCAGCCCGCGGCTAACCACAGATACGCAGTATTTT. It specifies CASSPRLTTDTQYF.

This chain links TRBV7-9 with TRBJ1-2; 8 bases are a match to TRBD1. With 5 bases clipped from V and 8 bases from J, the junction kept 4 bases outside the gene matches. Germline-derived CDR1 and CDR2 are SEHNR and FQNEAQ (reference sequence). This CDR3 region has 12 residues. The DNA for the CDR3 is TGTGCCAGCAGCCCGGACAGGGAGGGCTACACCTTC. It is translated as CASSPDREGYTF.

The rearrangement joins TRBV28 to TRBJ1-5; D is possibly TRBD1 (6 bases). Germline V CDR1 and CDR2: MDHEN, SYDVKM. The V end lost 5 bases, the J end lost 1 base, and 12 bases lay between the germline ends. The CDR3 is made up of 15 amino acids. CDR3: CASSQSGVSNQPQHF. The CDR3 DNA sequence: TGTGCCAGCAGTCAATCAGGGGTAAGCAATCAGCCCCAGCATTTT.

This clone was detected only a few times. The V gene is TRBV7-2, the J gene TRBJ1-6; D possibly corresponds to TRBD1 (6 bases). Per the germline V gene, CDR1 is SGHTA and CDR2 is FQGNSA. V gave up 6 bases and J gave up 6 bases, with 9 bases separating them. The CDR3 totals 13 residues. Here the CDR3 DNA reads TGTGCCAGCAGAGCGGACAGTAATTCACCCCTCCACTTT. Protein: CASRADSNSPLHF.

CDR3 region: CASSLAPTGISYNEQFF. CDR3 DNA: TGCGCCAGCAGCTTGGCTCCAACAGGGATCTCCTACAATGAGCAGTTCTTC. This sequence joins TRBV5-1 and TRBJ2-1, with D perhaps TRBD1 (6 bases). CDR1 and CDR2 (germline): SGHRS, YFSETQ. The CDR3 sequence is 17 residues long. Trimming left V 0 bases short and J 0 bases short, with 13 bases between.

The chain employs TRBV6-5 and TRBJ2-1, with 11 bases lining up with TRBD2. The J segment lost 9 bases and the V segment lost 5 bases, leaving 9 bases of the junction unmatched. Germline V gene sequence: CDR1 MNHEY, CDR2 SVGAGI. CDR3 length equals 15 residues. CDR3 coding DNA: TGTGCCAGCAGTCCTAGACTAGCGGGGTTCGGTGAGCAGTTCTTC. Translating gives CASSPRLAGFGEQFF.

This clone was picked up a small number of times. The V gene is TRBV7-9, the J gene TRBJ1-5; 8 bases align to TRBD1. V dropped 5 bases and J dropped 2; count of bases not matched to a gene: 8. CDR3 length equals 16 residues. Germline CDR1 is SEHNR and CDR2 is FQNEAQ (reference sequence). CDR3 loop: CASSTRGQGGNQPQHF. For the CDR3, the DNA is TGTGCCAGCAGCACCCGAGGACAGGGCGGCAATCAGCCCCAGCATTTT. The full variable domain, in which reference TRBV7-9 and TRBJ1-5 provide the parts outside the CDR3, is DTGVSQNPRHKITKRGQNVTFRCDPISEHNRLYWYRQTLGQGPEFLTYFQNEAQLEKSRLLSDRFSAERPKGSFSTLEIQRTEQGDSAMYLCASSTRGQGGNQPQHFGDGTRLSIL.

The gene calls are TRBV19 and TRBJ2-7; 9 bases agree with TRBD2. V shed 3 bases and J 4 bases; nucleotides not matched to a gene: 7. The germline CDR1 and CDR2 sequences are LNHDA and SQIVND (reference sequence). The CDR3 spans 15 residues. The CDR3, as DNA: TGTGCCAGTAGTATTACGACTAGCGGACTATACGAGCAGTACTTC. Translating gives CASSITTSGLYEQYF.

The table lists this clone with a count of one. The genes are TRBV29-1 and TRBJ1-3; D gene unclear. The CDR3 consists of 13 residues. V was shortened by 4 bases and J by 8 bases, with 15 bases between the two germline ends. Looked up from germline, CDR1 is SQVTM and CDR2 is ANQGSEA. In DNA form, the CDR3 reads TGCAGCGTTGCCCAAGACGGAGGAGACACCATATATTTT. Protein: CSVAQDGGDTIYF. The full variable domain, completed using reference TRBV29-1 and TRBJ1-3, is SAVISQKPSRDICQRGTSLTIQCQVDSQVTMMFWYRQQPGQSLTLIATANQGSEATYESGFVIDKFPISRPNLTFSTLTVSNMSPEDSSIYLCSVAQDGGDTIYFGEGSWLTVV.

V is TRBV15 and J is TRBJ2-7; 8 positions match TRBD1. Germline V gene lookup returns CDR1 LNHNV and CDR2 YYDKDF (reference sequence). This CDR3 spans 17 amino acids. Trimming took 0 bases from V and 5 from J; bases not matched to a gene: 12. As DNA, the CDR3 is TGTGCCACCAGCAGAGATGCGCAGGGGGCGGCTCTAAACGAGCAGTACTTC. This encodes CATSRDAQGAALNEQYF.

J is TRBJ1-2 and V is TRBV2; 10 bases map to TRBD1. Per germline, CDR1 SNHLY and CDR2 FYNNEI. The CDR3 totals 16 residues. V trimming: 4 bases; J trimming: 2 bases; junction bases outside the gene matches: 7. This CDR3 is CASSVPGQGTNYGYTF. As DNA, the CDR3 is TGTGCCAGCAGTGTTCCGGGACAGGGGACCAACTATGGCTACACCTTC.

V usage is TRBV15 and J usage is TRBJ1-2; D not certain. V lost 1 base and J lost 1, with 7 bases in between. The CDR3 is made up of 14 amino acids. Germline V gene data show CDR1 as LNHNV and CDR2 as YYDKDF (reference sequence). The DNA for the CDR3 is TGTGCCACCAGCAGAGGGAGCGATAACTATGGCTACACCTTC. This encodes CATSRGSDNYGYTF.

The V and J genes are TRBV30 and TRBJ1-2, with 7 bases that match TRBD1. This CDR3 region has 17 residues. V shed 2 bases, J shed 3 bases, and the junction held 15 bases outside the gene matches. From germline, CDR1 is GTSNPN and CDR2 SVGIG (reference sequence). The CDR3 DNA follows: TGTGCCTGGAGTAACCGGGTACAGGGGAGGACGGACTATGGCTACACCTTC. This translates into CAWSNRVQGRTDYGYTF.

The gene calls are TRBV2 and TRBJ1-5; D uncertain. Germline V gene data show CDR1 as SNHLY and CDR2 as FYNNEI. Trimming pared 1 base from V and 5 bases from J, leaving 9 bases between. The CDR3 spans 14 residues. In DNA form, the CDR3 reads TGTGCCAGCAGTGAAGGGCGTCGGGATCAGCCCCAGCATTTT. Translating it yields CASSEGRRDQPQHF. Using reference TRBV2 and TRBJ1-5 for the parts outside the CDR3, the full variable domain is EPEVTQTPSHQVTQMGQEVILRCVPISNHLYFYWYRQILGQKVEFLVSFYNNEISEKSEIFDDQFSVERPDGSNFTLKIRSTKLEDSAMYFCASSEGRRDQPQHFGDGTRLSIL.